This T cell receptor beta chain derives from a study of blood T cell repertoires in COVID-19. Study-level information: Italy, Spain and the United States were the sources of the convalescent and acute COVID-19 samples.

Clones were read by immunoSEQ multiplex PCR, and TCRdb kept only the in-frame ones, dropping some. Seen here are tens of thousands of clones, about 82% observed once, and the top ten hold about 3.8%. V was shortened by 0 bases and J by 2 bases, with 8 bases between the two germline ends. The CDR3 extends over 14 amino acids. Germline CDR1 is SGHNT and CDR2 is YYREEE (reference sequence). The study recruited people aged roughly 18 to 100 years across approximately 23 US areas. This chain uses TRBV5-4 with TRBJ1-2, with no clear D. The sequenced sample was PBMCs or T cells enriched from blood (not recorded which). The source of this sequence is a woman aged 40 to 49 with acute COVID-19. CDR3 sequence reads: CASSLVGGNYGYTF. The CDR3 nucleotides read TGTGCCAGCAGCTTGGTAGGCGGGAACTATGGCTACACCTTC.